This passage covers 14 T cell receptor beta chains from one sample sequenced in a study of T cell responses to AZD1222 COVID-19 vaccine. Sequenced by immunoSEQ multiplex PCR; TCRdb stores in-frame clones only, minus some. Of roughly 65,000 clones in the sample, about 88% were seen once. Source: peripheral blood, taken on day 0 of AZD1222 vaccination. These receptors were taken from an adult in good health.

The gene calls are TRBV29-1 and TRBJ1-4; D not resolved. Trimming left V 6 bases short and J 0 bases short, with 8 bases between. Germline loops: CDR1 SQVTM, CDR2 ANQGSEA. The CDR3 has 13 residues. CDR3 loop: CSVIKATNEKLFF. CDR3 coding DNA: TGCAGCGTAATCAAAGCAACTAATGAAAAACTGTTTTTT. Combining the CDR3 with reference TRBV29-1 and TRBJ1-4 gives the whole variable domain SAVISQKPSRDICQRGTSLTIQCQVDSQVTMMFWYRQQPGQSLTLIATANQGSEATYESGFVIDKFPISRPNLTFSTLTVSNMSPEDSSIYLCSVIKATNEKLFFGSGTQLSVL.

The chain links TRBV4-2 to TRBJ2-7, with D unresolved. Trimming stripped 0 bases from V and 4 bases from J, with 7 bases between. Germline V lookup: CDR1 LGHNA, CDR2 YNFKEQ. The CDR3 loop spans 13 amino acids. The CDR3 bases are TGTGCCAGCAGCCAAGATAGAAAGTACGAGCAGTACTTC. Translated, it gives CASSQDRKYEQYF.

About this clone: The same CDR3 is also encoded by other DNA sequences in this sample. The chain employs TRBV6-4 and TRBJ1-6; D remains unclear. This CDR3 region has 13 residues. V shed 0 bases and J shed 7 bases, with 4 bases lying between them. The germline CDR1 and CDR2 sequences are MRHNA and SNTAGT. The CDR3 here is CASSDSGNSPLHF. The CDR3 nucleotides read TGTGCCAGCAGTGACTCGGGGAATTCACCCCTCCACTTT.

V and J are TRBV6-5 and TRBJ1-1; D possibly corresponds to TRBD1 (5 bases). Germline lookup yields CDR1 MNHEY and CDR2 SVGAGI. This CDR3 has 13 amino acids. Trimming took off 5 bases at V and 5 bases at J, with 12 bases between the two ends. The CDR3, as DNA: TGTGCCAGCAGTCCTCATGCAGGGACTGAAGCTTTCTTT. It encodes CASSPHAGTEAFF.

The V gene is TRBV7-3, the J gene TRBJ1-2; 7 nucleotides align to TRBD1. Germline loops: CDR1 SGHTA, CDR2 FQGTGA. Trimming cost V 4 bases and J 5 bases; bases outside gene matches: 4. The CDR3 length is 13 residues. The CDR3 here is CASSSTGEYGYTF. Written as DNA, the CDR3 is TGTGCCAGCAGCTCCACAGGGGAATATGGCTACACCTTC.

The chain combines TRBV5-4 with TRBJ2-1, with a possible D match to TRBD2 (5 bases). CDR1 and CDR2 from the germline V gene are SGHNT and YYREEE (reference sequence). The CDR3 has 13 residues. Trimming cost V 2 bases and J 3 bases, with 6 bases left between them. The chain's CDR3 is CASSFGNYNEQFF. The CDR3 nucleotides are TGTGCCAGCAGCTTCGGGAACTACAATGAGCAGTTCTTC.

This chain connects TRBV7-9 to TRBJ2-1; the D gene is possibly TRBD1 (6 bases). The CDR3 loop spans 16 amino acids. The V end lost 0 bases, the J end lost 4 bases, and 13 bases lay between the germline ends. Germline V gives CDR1 SEHNR, CDR2 FQNEAQ (reference sequence). In nucleotides, the CDR3 is TGTGCCAGCAGCTTAGCGCGGGCAGGGGAGTACAATGAGCAGTTCTTC. It translates to CASSLARAGEYNEQFF.

In the case of this clone: One end of the junction fails to match germline, which may point to a read error. The rearrangement uses TRBV19 and TRBJ1-1, with unresolved D. The length of the CDR3 is 13 residues. Germline V lookup: CDR1 LNHDA, CDR2 SQIVND (reference sequence). The CDR3 bases are TGTGCCAGTAGTGAAGGGTCCCCCACTCAAGCTTTCTTT. This sequence encodes CASSEGSPTQAFF.

The gene calls are TRBV18 and TRBJ2-7; D is perhaps TRBD1 (6 bases). The CDR3 contains 14 residues. The germline gives CDR1 KGHSH, CDR2 LQKENI. Trimming shortened V by 3 bases and J by 3 bases, and 12 bases separated the two germline ends. CDR3 loop: CASSPGQGSYEQYF. CDR3 sequence (DNA): TGTGCCAGCTCACCGGGGCAGGGGAGCTACGAGCAGTACTTC.

V is TRBV10-3 and J is TRBJ2-3; 8 bases match TRBD2. Trimming took 10 bases from V and 1 from J; bases not matched to a gene: 10. The CDR3 is 15 amino acids. Germline CDR1 is ENHRY and CDR2 is SYGVKD. The CDR3 DNA reads as TGTGCCACGAGCGGGAGTGGTGGGGGCACAGATACGCAGTATTTT. Amino acids: CATSGSGGGTDTQYF.

This chain joins TRBV7-2 and TRBJ2-3; 8 bases fit TRBD2. CDR1 SGHTA and CDR2 FQGNSA come from the germline V gene. This CDR3 is 19 amino acids long. J lost 3 bases, V lost 8 bases, and 22 bases had no gene match. This chain's CDR3 is CASGVGAGGLRLMTDTQYF. CDR3 in DNA: TGTGCCAGCGGCGTGGGGGCGGGAGGCTTACGTTTAATGACAGATACGCAGTATTTT.

This chain joins TRBV14 and TRBJ2-6; D gene ambiguous. V was clipped by 1 base and J by 0 bases, with 13 bases between them. The germline V gene has CDR1 SGHDN and CDR2 FVKESK. The CDR3 has 18 amino acids. CDR3 region: CASSQAKLPNSGANVLTF. The CDR3 DNA sequence: TGTGCCAGCAGCCAAGCGAAATTACCGAACTCTGGGGCCAACGTCCTGACTTTC. The whole variable domain, remainder taken from reference TRBV14 and TRBJ2-6, is EAGVTQFPSHSVIEKGQTVTLRCDPISGHDNLYWYRRVMGKEIKFLLHFVKESKQDESGMPNNRFLAERTGGTYSTLKVQPAELEDSGVYFCASSQAKLPNSGANVLTFGAGSRLTVL.

The V call is TRBV4-3, the J call TRBJ2-3; 9 bases align to TRBD2. Germline CDR1 reads LGHNA; CDR2 reads YSLEER. V shed 4 bases, J shed 0 bases, and the junction held 14 bases outside the gene matches. This CDR3 region has 19 residues. This CDR3 is CASSRGRGGSGWSTDTQYF. CDR3 in DNA: TGCGCCAGCAGCCGAGGGCGGGGGGGCAGCGGTTGGAGCACAGATACGCAGTATTTT.

V and J are TRBV5-6 and TRBJ2-1; perhaps TRBD1 as D (7 bases). V lost 7 bases, J lost 0 bases, and 11 bases lay in between. Looked up from germline, CDR1 is SGHDT and CDR2 is YYEEEE. The CDR3 covers 14 residues. DNA for the CDR3: TGTGCCAGCGGAGGGGGCCGCTCCTACAATGAGCAGTTCTTC. Translating gives CASGGGRSYNEQFF.